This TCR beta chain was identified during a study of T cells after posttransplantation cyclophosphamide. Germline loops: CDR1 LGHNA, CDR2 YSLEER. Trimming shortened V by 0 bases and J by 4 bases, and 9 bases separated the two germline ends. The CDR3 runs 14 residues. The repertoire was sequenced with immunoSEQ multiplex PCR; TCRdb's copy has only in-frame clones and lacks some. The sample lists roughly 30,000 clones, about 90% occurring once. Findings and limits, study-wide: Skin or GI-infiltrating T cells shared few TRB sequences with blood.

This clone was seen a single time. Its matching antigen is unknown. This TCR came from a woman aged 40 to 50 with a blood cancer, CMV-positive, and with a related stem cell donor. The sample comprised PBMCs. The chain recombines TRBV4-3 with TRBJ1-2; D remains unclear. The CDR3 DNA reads TGCGCCAGCAGCCAAGAGGAACAGTTCTATGGCTACACCTTC. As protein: CASSQEEQFYGYTF.